The clone carrying this T cell receptor (beta chain) was picked up many times. Its specificity is unknown. Assembly of TCR beta libraries relied on iRepertoire HTBI primers together with Arm-PCR of CDR3 regions. From the multiplex PCR reads, TCRdb called clonotypes with MiXCR, one entry per CDR3 protein. The sample shows 350,000 to 450,000 distinct CDR3 sequences, less than 25% of them seen only once. This specimen belongs to a study of regulatory T cells in long-lasting Graves disease. Study-wide points: Whereas new patients shared 970 or so public clonotypes, persistent patients shared more, at about 3,000.

This CDR3 spans 11 amino acids. Trimming shortened V by 6 bases and J by 3 bases, and 5 bases separated the two germline ends. The germline V gene encodes CDR1 MDHEN and CDR2 SYDVKM. Time point defined: persistent/refractory GD, antithyroid drugs over 5 years with positive TRAb. The TCR library was made from RNA that had been extracted from PBMCs in TRIzol. Sequences were derived from peripheral blood mononuclear cells (PBMCs), sampled when the disease was refractory, from a patient treated with antithyroid drugs. The receptor comes from a female donor with Graves disease. The chain carries TRBV28 and TRBJ1-1; D remains unclear. The CDR3 sequence is CASRADTEAFF. The DNA for the CDR3 is TGTGCCAGCAGGGCGGACACTGAAGCTTTCTTT.